This T cell receptor (beta chain) was obtained from a study of T cells in Graves' hyperthyroidism and ophthalmopathy. Study findings and constraints: Blood also carried most thyroid clonotypes expanded above 0.001.

This clonotype was recorded a few times. Antigen unknown. In germline, CDR1 is LGHNA, CDR2 YNFKEQ. Trimming shortened V by 0 bases and J by 2 bases, and 5 bases separated the two germline ends. This CDR3 region has 14 residues. It was RNA transcripts that yielded the amplified TCR beta CDR3 regions. The study used the HTBI primer set for a first-round RT-PCR of the TCR CDR3. TCRdb processed the multiplex PCR reads anew with MiXCR; each CDR3 protein has one entry. The data contain about 520,000 distinct CDR3 sequences, 24% of them singletons. This chain joins TRBV4-2 and TRBJ1-5; no reliable D call. Sequencing input: blood. This TCR was recovered from a woman between 25 and 40 years old with Graves' ophthalmopathy. The CDR3 protein is CASSQEEGNQPQHF. The CDR3 DNA follows: TGTGCCAGCAGCCAAGAAGAGGGCAATCAGCCCCAGCATTTT.